This T cell receptor (beta chain) stems from a study of spatial heterogeneity in lung cancer. The study's findings and limits: In tumors, expanded intratumoral alpha and beta TCR counts tracked mutation counts.

As to time point: sample taken at primary tumor resection. The CDR3 is 16 residues long. Germline V gene lookup returns CDR1 DFQATT and CDR2 SNEGSKA (reference sequence). Trimming removed 0 bases from V and 2 bases from J, with 16 bases in between. This clonotype showed up many times. Its antigen is unknown. TCRdb itself ran the 5' RACE reads through MiXCR, one entry per CDR3 protein. The sample has some 3,200 distinct CDR3 sequences; less than 5.5% are singletons. The origin of this receptor is a female donor with early-stage non-small cell lung cancer. The specimen comprised lung tumor tissue, sampled at surgery. The rearrangement uses TRBV20-1 and TRBJ2-5; weak D call: TRBD2 (6 bases). The CDR3 loop reads CSARDRAGLAQETQYF. For the CDR3, the DNA is TGCAGTGCTAGAGATCGTGCGGGACTCGCACAAGAGACCCAGTACTTC.